These 22 T cell receptor beta chains share one sample of origin, sequenced in a study of shared T cell receptors in the human thymus. Produced via immunoSEQ multiplex PCR; TCRdb's table is partial and in-frame only. This repertoire shows approximately 580,000 clones, roughly 74% found once; its top ten account for approximately 0.013%. This same sample was also taken into another study, of human thymus T cells.

Input material: thymocytes. These receptors all stem from a boy under two years old with a congenital heart defect.

This chain uses TRBV2 with TRBJ2-3; 10 positions match TRBD2. V was clipped by 8 bases and J by 2 bases; unmatched bases: 10. The CDR3 runs to 16 residues. Germline-derived CDR1 and CDR2 are SNHLY and FYNNEI. CDR3 sequence (DNA): TGTGCCAGCTCCCTCATACTAGCGGGACCCACAGATACGCAGTATTTT. Residues: CASSLILAGPTDTQYF. Supplemented by reference TRBV2 and TRBJ2-3, the full variable domain reads EPEVTQTPSHQVTQMGQEVILRCVPISNHLYFYWYRQILGQKVEFLVSFYNNEISEKSEIFDDQFSVERPDGSNFTLKIRSTKLEDSAMYFCASSLILAGPTDTQYFGPGTRLTVL.

This chain uses TRBV18 with TRBJ2-7; 8 bases map to TRBD1. The CDR3 is made up of 10 amino acids. The V and J ends lost 6 bases and 10 bases, in that order; junction bases with no gene match: 2. Per germline, CDR1 KGHSH and CDR2 LQKENI. This chain's CDR3 is CASSGQAQYF. CDR3 in DNA: TGTGCCAGCTCGGGACAGGCTCAGTACTTC. Using reference TRBV18 and TRBJ2-7 for the parts outside the CDR3, the full variable domain is NAGVMQNPRHLVRRRGQEARLRCSPMKGHSHVYWYRQLPEEGLKFMVYLQKENIIDESGMPKERFSAEFPKEGPSILRIQQVVRGDSAAYFCASSGQAQYFGPGTRLTVT.

This clone was observed once. The CDR3 bases are TGTGCCAGCAGCCCGAAACGGTCGGACACCGGGGAGCTGTTTTTT. Residues: CASSPKRSDTGELFF. The rearrangement uses TRBV5-5 and TRBJ2-2; D not resolved. CDR1 is SGHKS and CDR2 is YYEKEE in the germline V gene (reference sequence). The length of the CDR3 is 15 residues. Trimming pared 4 bases from V and 3 bases from J, leaving 13 bases between.

The J gene is TRBJ1-5, the V gene TRBV7-2; 8 bases are a match to TRBD1. The CDR3 spans 14 residues. The germline gives CDR1 SGHTA, CDR2 FQGNSA. After removal of 0 bases from V and 8 bases from J, the junction contained 3 bases not matched to a gene. The CDR3, as DNA: TGTGCCAGCAGCTTAGCGCACAGGGGGGAGCCCCAGCATTTT. Amino acid sequence: CASSLAHRGEPQHF.

The chain recombines TRBV4-2 with TRBJ2-2, with 10 bases that match TRBD2. V lost 1 base and J lost 6; bases outside the gene matches: 8. Germline V CDR1 and CDR2: LGHNA, YNFKEQ. This CDR3 region has 17 residues. The CDR3 nucleotides read TGTGCCAGCAGCCAAGGGGGGACTAGCGAGGCGGCCGGGGAGCTGTTTTTT. Encoded protein: CASSQGGTSEAAGELFF.

The chain combines TRBV12-5 with TRBJ1-2, with a possible D match to TRBD1 (6 bases). Trimming took 6 bases from V and 6 from J, leaving 17 bases between them. Germline V CDR1 and CDR2: LGHNT, FRNRAP. The CDR3 sequence is 14 residues long. The CDR3: CASGRPGGADGYTF. The CDR3 bases are TGTGCTAGTGGCCGCCCGGGGGGGGCGGATGGCTACACCTTC.

The table lists this clone with a few counts. The rearrangement links TRBV19 to TRBJ1-2, with 8 bases lining up with TRBD1. This CDR3 is 14 amino acids long. Looked up from germline, CDR1 is LNHDA and CDR2 is SQIVND (reference sequence). J lost 6 bases, V lost 0 bases, and 3 bases had no gene match. As DNA, the CDR3 is TGTGCCAGTAGTATAGATCCAGGGGGCAATGGCTACACCTTC. It is translated as CASSIDPGGNGYTF.

The rearrangement joins TRBV10-1 to TRBJ2-7; 7 bases map to TRBD2. CDR3 length: 14 amino acids. Germline V gene sequence: CDR1 WNHNN, CDR2 SYGVQD (reference sequence). Trimming took 4 bases from V and 6 from J; bases not matched to a gene: 9. CDR3 in DNA: TGCGCCAGCAGTGGGACGGGGGGACCCTCCGAGCAGTACTTC. Protein: CASSGTGGPSEQYF.

J is TRBJ1-4 and V is TRBV30; 8 bases agree with TRBD1. Trimming took 2 bases from V and 7 from J; bases not matched to a gene: 6. The germline V gene encodes CDR1 GTSNPN and CDR2 SVGIG (reference sequence). This CDR3 is 14 amino acids long. As DNA, the CDR3 is TGTGCCTGGAGTTGGACAGGGAGGGTTGAAAAACTGTTTTTT. Amino acids: CAWSWTGRVEKLFF.

This clone appeared a single time. The V call is TRBV5-8, the J call TRBJ2-4; weak D call: TRBD2 (6 bases). Germline CDR1 and CDR2: SGHTS and YDEGEE. This CDR3 contains 15 residues. Trimming took 4 bases from V and 0 from J, leaving 11 bases between them. CDR3 in DNA: TGTGCCAGCAGCACCCCGGGACTAGCCAAAAACATTCAGTACTTC. It translates to CASSTPGLAKNIQYF.

V and J are TRBV7-9 and TRBJ2-7, with 12 positions matching TRBD2. The CDR3 loop spans 18 amino acids. Germline V lookup: CDR1 SEHNR, CDR2 FQNEAQ (reference sequence). V shed 6 bases, J shed 0 bases, and the junction held 12 bases outside the gene matches. The DNA for the CDR3 is TGTGCCAGCAGGGGGACTAGCGGGCCGGGGTGGAGCTCCTACGAGCAGTACTTC. Translation gives CASRGTSGPGWSSYEQYF.

Of note for this clone: The sample has other DNA sequences that encode this CDR3 too. This sequence joins TRBV9 and TRBJ1-1; D gene unclear. Trimming removed 0 bases at V and 3 bases at J, with 6 bases between. Germline loops: CDR1 SGDLS, CDR2 YYNGEE. The CDR3 length is 13 residues. CDR3 in DNA: TGTGCCAGCAGCGTAGGAGGCTACACTGAAGCTTTCTTT. Amino acids: CASSVGGYTEAFF.

V is TRBV27 and J is TRBJ2-1; TRBD1 aligns across 8 bases. The CDR3 is 16 amino acids. V dropped 2 bases and J dropped 6; count of bases not matched to a gene: 9. Looked up from germline, CDR1 is MNHEY and CDR2 is SMNVEV (reference sequence). For the CDR3, the DNA is TGTGCCAGCAGTTTAGGGGACAGGTGGAGCCCCAATGAGCAGTTCTTC. Its protein product is CASSLGDRWSPNEQFF.

This clone was detected a few times. CDR3 amino acids: CASSQEGASGIINEQFF. The CDR3 bases are TGCGCCAGCAGCCAAGAGGGCGCCAGCGGGATCATTAATGAGCAGTTCTTC. The rearrangement joins TRBV4-3 to TRBJ2-1, with TRBD2 matching 7 bases. The CDR3 is made up of 17 amino acids. Germline CDR1 LGHNA, CDR2 YSLEER. J lost 7 bases, V lost 0 bases, and 12 bases had no gene match.

The gene calls are TRBV5-1 and TRBJ1-1, with a possible D match to TRBD1 (5 bases). V lost 0 bases to trimming and J lost 0 bases, with 18 bases between them. Germline assignment: CDR1 SGHRS and CDR2 YFSETQ. This CDR3 comprises 18 residues. The CDR3 DNA follows: TGCGCCAGCAGCTTGGGGTTTCACAGGCAGAAAATGAACACTGAAGCTTTCTTT. It is translated as CASSLGFHRQKMNTEAFF.

The genes are TRBV28 and TRBJ1-2; a possible D gene is TRBD1 (5 bases). The CDR3 sequence is 14 residues long. The V gene lost 5 bases and the J gene lost 4 bases, with 14 bases spanning the gap. CDR1 and CDR2 (germline): MDHEN, SYDVKM. CDR3 nucleotide sequence: TGTGCCAGCAGTCCCATGGGGCGTCCCTATGGCTACACCTTC. Its translation is CASSPMGRPYGYTF.

The rearrangement joins TRBV29-1 to TRBJ2-3, with 9 bases identical to TRBD1. The germline V gene has CDR1 SQVTM and CDR2 ANQGSEA. The CDR3 has 14 amino acids. The ends lost 6 bases at V and 4 bases at J; junction bases unmatched: 8. CDR3 protein: CSVCRDRVSDTQYF. The DNA for the CDR3 is TGCAGCGTCTGCCGGGACAGGGTGTCAGATACGCAGTATTTT.

The V call is TRBV10-1, the J call TRBJ2-2; D is perhaps TRBD2 (6 bases). Germline CDR1 is WNHNN and CDR2 is SYGVQD (reference sequence). This CDR3 spans 13 amino acids. V gave up 1 base and J gave up 8 bases, with 8 bases separating them. The CDR3 here is CASSEWRGGELFF. The CDR3 region has the DNA TGCGCCAGCAGTGAGTGGAGGGGAGGGGAGCTGTTTTTT.

The chain has TRBV4-1 and TRBJ2-3; D may be TRBD2 (6 bases). Trimming stripped 4 bases from V and 4 bases from J, with 15 bases between. Germline CDR1 is MGHRA and CDR2 is YSYEKL. The CDR3 has 15 amino acids. The CDR3 DNA sequence: TGCGCCAGCAGCCCTCGGACTACTCCCCCAGATACGCAGTATTTT. This encodes CASSPRTTPPDTQYF.

The chain combines TRBV5-6 with TRBJ1-1, with D possibly matching TRBD1 (6 bases). Germline assignment: CDR1 SGHDT and CDR2 YYEEEE. V was pared by 0 bases and J by 5 bases, with 14 bases between. CDR3 length: 15 amino acids. The CDR3 DNA reads TGTGCCAGCAGCTTGGCCACGGCAGGGGAGACTGAAGCTTTCTTT. Amino acid sequence: CASSLATAGETEAFF.

This rearrangement joins TRBV4-1 to TRBJ2-2, with a tentative D call TRBD1 (6 bases). Looked up from germline, CDR1 is MGHRA and CDR2 is YSYEKL. V was pared by 3 bases and J by 1 base, with 18 bases between. This CDR3 has 18 amino acids. CDR3 region: CASSHYTPGHKNTGELFF. The CDR3 DNA sequence: TGCGCCAGCAGCCATTATACCCCGGGACATAAGAACACCGGGGAGCTGTTTTTT.

The sample holds a few counts of this clone. The chain uses TRBV19 and TRBJ2-3; TRBD2 matches 12 bases. Germline trimming cut 7 bases from V and 6 bases from J; bases unmatched to any gene: 11. This CDR3 is 16 amino acids long. Germline V gene lookup returns CDR1 LNHDA and CDR2 SQIVND (reference sequence). The CDR3 loop reads CASKKGLAGGDDTQYF. Here the CDR3 DNA reads TGTGCCAGTAAAAAAGGGCTAGCGGGAGGGGACGATACGCAGTATTTT.